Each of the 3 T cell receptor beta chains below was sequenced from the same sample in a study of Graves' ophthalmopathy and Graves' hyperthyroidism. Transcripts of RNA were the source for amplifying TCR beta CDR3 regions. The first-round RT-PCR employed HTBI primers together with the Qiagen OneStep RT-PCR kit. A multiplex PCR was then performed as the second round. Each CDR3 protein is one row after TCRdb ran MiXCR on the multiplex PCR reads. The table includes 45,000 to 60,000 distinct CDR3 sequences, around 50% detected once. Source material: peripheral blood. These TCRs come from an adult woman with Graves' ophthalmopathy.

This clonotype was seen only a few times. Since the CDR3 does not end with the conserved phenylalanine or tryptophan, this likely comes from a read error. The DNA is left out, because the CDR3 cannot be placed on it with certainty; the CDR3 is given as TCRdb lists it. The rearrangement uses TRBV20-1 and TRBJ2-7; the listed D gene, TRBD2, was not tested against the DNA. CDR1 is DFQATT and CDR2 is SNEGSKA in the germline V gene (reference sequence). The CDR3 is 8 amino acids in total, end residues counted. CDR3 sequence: CSASPGRA.

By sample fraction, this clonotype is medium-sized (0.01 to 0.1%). The CDR3 DNA reads TGTGCCACCAGTGGGTTTAGCGTAGACCCCTCCTACAATGAGCAGTTCTTC. The encoded protein is CATSGFSVDPSYNEQFF. J is TRBJ2-1 and V is TRBV24-1; possibly TRBD2 for D (5 bases). Trimming took 5 bases from V and 0 from J, leaving 16 bases between them. The germline V gene has CDR1 KGHDR and CDR2 SFDVKD. The CDR3 consists of 17 residues.

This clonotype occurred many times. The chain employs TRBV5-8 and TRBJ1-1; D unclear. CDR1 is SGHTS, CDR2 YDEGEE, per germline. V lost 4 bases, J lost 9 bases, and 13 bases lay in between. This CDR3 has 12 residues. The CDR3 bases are TGTGCCAGCAGCCTGGACCGCCTACAAGCTTTCTTT. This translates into CASSLDRLQAFF.